Here is one T cell receptor beta chain with its context. This entry is derived from a study of T cell responses to AZD1222 COVID-19 vaccine. Sequencing used immunoSEQ multiplex PCR; TCRdb keeps in-frame clones, though not all of them. The sample records over 75,000 clones, around 86% being singletons. Germline loops: CDR1 SEHNR, CDR2 FQNEAQ (reference sequence). V gave up 6 bases and J gave up 4 bases; unmatched junction bases: 2. The CDR3 covers 13 residues. This material consisted of peripheral blood, taken on day 0 of AZD1222 vaccination. This clonotype was sampled from an adult in good health. The chain couples TRBV7-9 to TRBJ2-1, with TRBD2 identical over 8 bases. The CDR3 DNA reads as TGTGCCAGCAGACTAGCGGAATACAATGAGCAGTTCTTC. Protein product: CASRLAEYNEQFF.